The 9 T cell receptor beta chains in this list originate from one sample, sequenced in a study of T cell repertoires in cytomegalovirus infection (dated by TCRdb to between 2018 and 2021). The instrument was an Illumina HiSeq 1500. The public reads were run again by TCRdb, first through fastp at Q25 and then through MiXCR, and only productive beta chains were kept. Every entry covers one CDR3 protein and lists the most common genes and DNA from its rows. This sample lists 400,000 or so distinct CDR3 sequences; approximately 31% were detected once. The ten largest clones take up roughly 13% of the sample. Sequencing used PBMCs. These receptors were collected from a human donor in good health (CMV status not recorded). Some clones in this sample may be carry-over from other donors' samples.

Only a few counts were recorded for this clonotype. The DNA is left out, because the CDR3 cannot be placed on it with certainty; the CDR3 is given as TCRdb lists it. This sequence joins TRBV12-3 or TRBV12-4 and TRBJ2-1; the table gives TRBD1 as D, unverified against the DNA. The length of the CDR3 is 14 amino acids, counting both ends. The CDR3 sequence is CASSFWGQGSNLFF.

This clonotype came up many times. CDR3 in amino acids: CASSLAWKETQYF. For the CDR3, the DNA is TGTGCCAGCAGCTTAGCCTGGAAAGAGACCCAGTACTTC. This chain joins TRBV11-2 and TRBJ2-5, with D uncertain. The CDR3 consists of 13 residues. V was clipped by 1 base and J by 3 bases, with 6 bases between them. Germline V CDR1 and CDR2: SGHAT, FQNNGV.

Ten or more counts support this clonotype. DNA of the CDR3: TGTGCCAGCAGCTTAGGTGGGGGCGGGGGAAACACCGGGGAGCTGTTTTTT. It encodes CASSLGGGGGNTGELFF. The chain joins TRBV7-8 to TRBJ2-2, with D perhaps TRBD2 (7 bases). V was shortened by 1 base and J by 2 bases, with 14 bases between the two germline ends. Germline V gene lookup returns CDR1 SGHVS and CDR2 FQNEAQ. The CDR3 contains 17 residues.

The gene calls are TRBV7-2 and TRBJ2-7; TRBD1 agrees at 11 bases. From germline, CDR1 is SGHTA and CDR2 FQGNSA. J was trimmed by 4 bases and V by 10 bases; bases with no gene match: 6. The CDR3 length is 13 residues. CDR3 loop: CAIGGQGAYEQYF. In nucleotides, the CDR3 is TGTGCCATCGGAGGACAGGGGGCTTACGAGCAGTACTTC.

The CDR3, as DNA: TGTGCCAGCAGCACAAAACGGACAGGGCAAATCTATGGCTACACCTTC. It translates to CASSTKRTGQIYGYTF. The rearrangement joins TRBV6-1 to TRBJ1-2; 8 positions agree with TRBD1. The CDR3 sequence is 16 residues long. V was pared by 6 bases and J by 4 bases, with 13 bases of the junction left unmatched. Per the germline V gene, CDR1 is MNHNS and CDR2 is SASEGT.

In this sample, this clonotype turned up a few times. The CDR3 region has the DNA TGTGCCAGCATAGGGTCGTTCAATCAGCCCCAGCATTTT. It codes for CASIGSFNQPQHF. The gene calls are TRBV28 and TRBJ1-5; D remains ambiguous. Deletions cut 7 bases from V and 3 bases from J, with 10 bases between. The CDR3 is 13 amino acids. Germline loops: CDR1 MDHEN, CDR2 SYDVKM.

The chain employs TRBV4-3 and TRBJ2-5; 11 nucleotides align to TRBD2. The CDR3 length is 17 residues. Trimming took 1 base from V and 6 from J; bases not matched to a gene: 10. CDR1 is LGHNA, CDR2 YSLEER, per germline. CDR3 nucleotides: TGCGCCAGCAGCCAAGTTCTTGGGCTAGCGGGGGGACAGACCCAGTACTTC. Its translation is CASSQVLGLAGGQTQYF.

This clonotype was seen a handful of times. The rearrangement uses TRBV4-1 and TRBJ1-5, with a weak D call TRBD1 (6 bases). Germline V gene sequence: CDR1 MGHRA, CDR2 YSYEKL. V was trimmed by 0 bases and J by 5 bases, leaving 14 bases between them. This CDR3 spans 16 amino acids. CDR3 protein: CASSQDPGEGYQPQHF. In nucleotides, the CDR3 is TGCGCCAGCAGCCAAGATCCAGGGGAGGGATATCAGCCCCAGCATTTT.

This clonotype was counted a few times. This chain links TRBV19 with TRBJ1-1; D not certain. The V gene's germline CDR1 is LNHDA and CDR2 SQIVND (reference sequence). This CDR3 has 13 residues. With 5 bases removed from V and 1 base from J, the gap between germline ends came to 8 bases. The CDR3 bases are TGTGCCAGTAGTTGGCTGGAGAACACTGAAGCTTTCTTT. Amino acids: CASSWLENTEAFF.